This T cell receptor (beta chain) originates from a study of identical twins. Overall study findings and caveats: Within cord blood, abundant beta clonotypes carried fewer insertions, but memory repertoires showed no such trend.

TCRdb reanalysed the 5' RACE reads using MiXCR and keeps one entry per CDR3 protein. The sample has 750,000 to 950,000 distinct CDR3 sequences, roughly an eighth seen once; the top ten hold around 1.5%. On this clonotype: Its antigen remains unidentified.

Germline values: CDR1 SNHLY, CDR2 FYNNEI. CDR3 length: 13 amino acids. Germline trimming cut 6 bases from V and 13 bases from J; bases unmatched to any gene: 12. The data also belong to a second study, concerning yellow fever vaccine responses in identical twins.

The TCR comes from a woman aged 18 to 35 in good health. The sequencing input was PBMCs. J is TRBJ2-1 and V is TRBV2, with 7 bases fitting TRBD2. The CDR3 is CASRPVGGVGQFF. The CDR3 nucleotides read TGTGCCAGCAGGCCTGTGGGAGGGGTCGGTCAGTTCTTC.